The following is a TCR beta chain sequence with its context. This entry belongs to a study of blood T cell repertoires in COVID-19. Original data processing: How many nucleated cells were present was estimated from reference gene primer amplification. TCRdb's table, derived via immunoSEQ multiplex PCR, lists solely in-frame clones and lacks some. That table is the source of V, J and clone size, and D and trimming were worked out from the DNA. The sample consists of approximately 59,000 clones, around four fifths of them appearing once. This TCR was sampled from a woman aged 80 or older with acute or convalescent COVID-19. The sample taken for sequencing was peripheral blood.

The CDR3 DNA follows: TGTGCCAGCGCAGCAGAGGGGACAGGGAACTATGGCTACACCTTC. Translating it yields CASAAEGTGNYGYTF. The V gene is TRBV6-5, the J gene TRBJ1-2; the match to TRBD1 covers 9 bases. CDR3 length equals 15 residues. Germline CDR1 reads MNHEY; CDR2 reads SVGAGI. The V gene end was trimmed by 8 bases and the J gene end by 2 bases; junction bases not matched to a gene: 9.